Each of the 22 T cell receptor beta chains below was sequenced from the same sample in a study of shared clonotypes between healthy human individuals. Using immunoSEQ multiplex PCR, the repertoire was profiled, and TCRdb retains in-frame clones only, with some absent. The sample carries a few million clones, approximately 92% recorded once. Sequencing used naive CD4+ T cells sorted from blood. Described subset: CD45RA+ positively selected. The receptors were gathered from a man aged 18 to 35 in good health.

CDR3 bases: TGTGCCAGCAGTGGTTGGGGGGGCGAGACCCAGTACTTC. Translation gives CASSGWGGETQYF. J is TRBJ2-5 and V is TRBV2; tentative D call: TRBD2 (7 bases). Trimming removed 4 bases from V and 5 bases from J, with 11 bases in between. This CDR3 contains 13 residues. Germline V CDR1 and CDR2: SNHLY, FYNNEI.

The V gene is TRBV2, the J gene TRBJ2-3; no definite D call. Germline assignment: CDR1 SNHLY and CDR2 FYNNEI. Trimming left V 10 bases short and J 3 bases short, with 20 bases between. The CDR3 is 15 amino acids. CDR3 amino acids: CAIRESARSTDTQYF. In DNA form, the CDR3 reads TGTGCCATCCGAGAGTCCGCCAGGTCGACAGATACGCAGTATTTT.

This clone came up once. The rearrangement uses TRBV18 and TRBJ2-5, with a possible D match to TRBD1 (5 bases). The CDR3 has 13 residues. Germline CDR1 KGHSH, CDR2 LQKENI. The ends were cut back, 3 bases at V and 5 bases at J, with 10 bases in the middle. The CDR3 DNA reads as TGTGCCAGCTCACCGGTGGGGCTGGAGACCCAGTACTTC. This sequence encodes CASSPVGLETQYF.

V usage is TRBV18 and J usage is TRBJ2-5; 8 nucleotides agree with TRBD1. Germline CDR1 reads KGHSH; CDR2 reads LQKENI. The CDR3 is made up of 16 amino acids. V was pared by 1 base and J by 4 bases, with 8 bases of the junction left unmatched. The CDR3 DNA sequence: TGTGCCAGCTCACCACAGGCAGGGGGCCGCCGAGAGACCCAGTACTTC. Translated: CASSPQAGGRRETQYF.

V usage is TRBV28 and J usage is TRBJ1-4; the D is unclear. The CDR3 contains 16 residues. V lost 3 bases and J 0 bases, leaving 11 bases between the germline ends. Germline loops: CDR1 MDHEN, CDR2 SYDVKM. The DNA of the CDR3 is TGTGCCAGCAGTTTGTGGCAGCGACCAACTAATGAAAAACTGTTTTTT. Amino acid sequence: CASSLWQRPTNEKLFF.

This clone has more than one count but fewer than ten. The J gene is TRBJ1-2, the V gene TRBV2; unclear D gene. The germline V gene encodes CDR1 SNHLY and CDR2 FYNNEI. The germline V and J ends were trimmed by 4 bases and 4 bases, with 10 bases remaining between them. This CDR3 is 13 amino acids long. In DNA form, the CDR3 reads TGTGCCAGCAGTGCATGGACGGGCTATGGCTACACCTTC. It specifies CASSAWTGYGYTF.

This clone appeared a single time. The genes are TRBV29-1 and TRBJ2-5; D might be TRBD1 or TRBD2, each matching 5 bases. Germline V gene data show CDR1 as SQVTM and CDR2 as ANQGSEA. The ends were cut back, 0 bases at V and 4 bases at J, with 15 bases in the middle. CDR3 length equals 15 residues. In DNA form, the CDR3 reads TGCAGCGTTGAAGACCTCGGGACCCCTGGAGAGACCCAGTACTTC. Residues: CSVEDLGTPGETQYF.

This clone was observed a single time. The rearrangement joins TRBV5-6 to TRBJ2-7; D unresolved. The length of the CDR3 is 12 residues. Germline loops: CDR1 SGHDT, CDR2 YYEEEE. V lost 2 bases, J lost 2 bases, and 5 bases lay in between. CDR3 coding DNA: TGTGCCAGCAGCTTTCTCGCCTACGAGCAGTACTTC. Its translation is CASSFLAYEQYF. Full variable domain (rest looked up from reference TRBV5-6 and TRBJ2-7): DAGVTQSPTHLIKTRGQQVTLRCSPKSGHDTVSWYQQALGQGPQFIFQYYEEEERQRGNFPDRFSGHQFPNYSSELNVNALLLGDSALYLCASSFLAYEQYFGPGTRLTVT.

The V and J genes are TRBV7-3 and TRBJ1-1; a weak D match, TRBD1 (5 bases). This CDR3 comprises 15 residues. Germline V CDR1 and CDR2: SGHTA, FQGTGA. The V end was cut by 1 base, the J end by 1 base, with 10 bases between. The CDR3 here is CASSLRGGQNTEAFF. CDR3 DNA sequence: TGTGCCAGCAGCTTAAGGGGGGGTCAGAACACTGAAGCTTTCTTT.

The chain uses TRBV27 and TRBJ1-6, with 7 bases aligning to TRBD1. V was clipped by 4 bases and J by 7 bases; unmatched bases: 4. CDR1 MNHEY and CDR2 SMNVEV come from the germline V gene (reference sequence). The CDR3 covers 14 residues. Here the CDR3 DNA reads TGTGCCAGCAGTTCCCAGGGGGGAAATTCACCCCTCCACTTT. Translating it yields CASSSQGGNSPLHF.

This clone was observed once. V and J are TRBV12-5 and TRBJ1-1, with 8 bases matching TRBD1. In germline, CDR1 is LGHNT, CDR2 FRNRAP. After removal of 1 base from V and 5 bases from J, the junction contained 12 bases not matched to a gene. The CDR3 has 17 amino acids. CDR3 coding DNA: TGTGCTAGTGGTTTGGGGGATTTGACAGGGGTAAGAACTGAAGCTTTCTTT. Protein sequence: CASGLGDLTGVRTEAFF.

The V gene is TRBV4-1, the J gene TRBJ2-1; D remains unclear. The CDR3 is 17 residues long. The germline V gene has CDR1 MGHRA and CDR2 YSYEKL. V was cut by 1 base and J by 0 bases, with 13 bases left in between. CDR3 loop: CASSQGLSGSSYNEQFF. CDR3 nucleotides: TGCGCCAGCAGCCAAGGACTCTCAGGAAGCTCCTACAATGAGCAGTTCTTC.

The rearrangement links TRBV6-6 to TRBJ1-5, with TRBD1 identical over 8 bases. J lost 4 bases, V lost 5 bases, and 4 bases had no gene match. Germline V CDR1 and CDR2: MNHNY, SVGAGI (reference sequence). CDR3 length equals 14 residues. CDR3 sequence: CASSDRGGNQPQHF. In DNA, the CDR3 is TGTGCCAGCAGTGACAGGGGTGGGAATCAGCCCCAGCATTTT.

The J gene is TRBJ2-7, the V gene TRBV7-2; 12 positions match TRBD2. The CDR3 contains 17 residues. V was pared by 7 bases and J by 1 base, with 11 bases of the junction left unmatched. CDR1 SGHTA and CDR2 FQGNSA come from the germline V gene. The CDR3 spells CASTPGLAGLQSYEQYF. The CDR3, as DNA: TGTGCCAGCACCCCAGGACTAGCGGGGCTCCAATCCTACGAGCAGTACTTC. Full variable domain (remainder filled in from reference TRBV7-2 and TRBJ2-7): GAGVSQSPSNKVTEKGKDVELRCDPISGHTALYWYRQSLGQGLEFLIYFQGNSAPDKSGLPSDRFSAERTGGSVSTLTIQRTQQEDSAVYLCASTPGLAGLQSYEQYFGPGTRLTVT.

J is TRBJ2-1 and V is TRBV11-3, with D uncertain. Germline loops: CDR1 SGHNT, CDR2 YENEEA. The CDR3 is 14 amino acids. V gave up 3 bases and J gave up 6 bases, with 12 bases separating them. CDR3 nucleotides: TGTGCCAGCAGCTTTGGGATAGTGCCCAATGAGCAGTTCTTC. This codes for CASSFGIVPNEQFF.

The J gene is TRBJ2-6, the V gene TRBV2; TRBD1 is a possible D gene (5 bases). CDR3 length equals 14 residues. Trimming cost V 6 bases and J 1 base, with 7 bases left between them. Germline V gene sequence: CDR1 SNHLY, CDR2 FYNNEI. For the CDR3, the DNA is TGTGCCAGCAGCGACAGTTCTGGGGCCAACGTCCTGACTTTC. Its protein is CASSDSSGANVLTF.

The V gene is TRBV5-1, the J gene TRBJ2-3, with 7 bases that match TRBD2. The CDR3 is 15 amino acids. In germline, CDR1 is SGHRS, CDR2 YFSETQ. V was pared by 7 bases and J by 2 bases, with 10 bases of the junction left unmatched. The CDR3 sequence is CASHRLAGNTDTQYF. The CDR3 DNA is TGCGCCAGCCATAGACTAGCTGGAAACACAGATACGCAGTATTTT. The variable domain in full, with the rest retrieved from reference TRBV5-1 and TRBJ2-3, is KAGVTQTPRYLIKTRGQQVTLSCSPISGHRSVSWYQQTPGQGLQFLFEYFSETQRNKGNFPGRFSGRQFSNSRSEMNVSTLELGDSALYLCASHRLAGNTDTQYFGPGTRLTVL.

This clone has just one count. This sequence joins TRBV18 and TRBJ1-1, with 9 bases that match TRBD1. Germline V CDR1 and CDR2: KGHSH, LQKENI. The trim removed 3 bases at V and 1 base at J, leaving 15 bases unmatched. CDR3 length: 19 residues. The chain's CDR3 is CASSPTSQGARGQNTEAFF. The CDR3 nucleotides read TGTGCCAGCTCACCGACGTCACAGGGGGCGAGGGGGCAGAACACTGAAGCTTTCTTT.

Turning to this clone: Different DNA sequences within this sample yield the same CDR3. The chain recombines TRBV11-2 with TRBJ2-5; maybe TRBD2 (6 bases). The V gene lost 5 bases and the J gene lost 5 bases, with 12 bases spanning the gap. This CDR3 is 13 amino acids long. CDR1 and CDR2 from the germline V gene are SGHAT and FQNNGV. The CDR3 DNA is TGTGCCAGCAGCCTGGGGGGTCGGGAGACCCAGTACTTC. Amino acids: CASSLGGRETQYF.

The chain links TRBV7-9 to TRBJ2-2; 7 nucleotides line up with TRBD1. The CDR3 is made up of 17 amino acids. V lost 2 bases, J lost 4 bases, and 10 bases stayed unmatched. The germline V gene encodes CDR1 SEHNR and CDR2 FQNEAQ (reference sequence). The CDR3 nucleotides read TGTGCCAGCAGCTTATCCTTTGCAGGGGGAAGCACCGGGGAGCTGTTTTTT. Translation gives CASSLSFAGGSTGELFF.

V and J are TRBV30 and TRBJ2-2, with D tentatively TRBD1 (6 bases). CDR3 length: 14 amino acids. With 1 base removed from V and 7 bases from J, the gap between germline ends came to 13 bases. Germline values: CDR1 GTSNPN, CDR2 SVGIG (reference sequence). CDR3 residues: CAWSGAGAVGELFF. The CDR3 bases are TGTGCCTGGAGTGGGGCAGGGGCGGTCGGGGAGCTGTTTTTT.

The rearrangement links TRBV7-9 to TRBJ1-2; TRBD1 is a possible D gene (6 bases). Germline V lookup: CDR1 SEHNR, CDR2 FQNEAQ (reference sequence). Trimming removed 1 base from V and 6 bases from J, with 12 bases in between. The CDR3 is 14 residues long. The CDR3 DNA follows: TGTGCCAGCAGCTTAGACCAGGGGTTAGATGGCTACACCTTC. It encodes CASSLDQGLDGYTF.